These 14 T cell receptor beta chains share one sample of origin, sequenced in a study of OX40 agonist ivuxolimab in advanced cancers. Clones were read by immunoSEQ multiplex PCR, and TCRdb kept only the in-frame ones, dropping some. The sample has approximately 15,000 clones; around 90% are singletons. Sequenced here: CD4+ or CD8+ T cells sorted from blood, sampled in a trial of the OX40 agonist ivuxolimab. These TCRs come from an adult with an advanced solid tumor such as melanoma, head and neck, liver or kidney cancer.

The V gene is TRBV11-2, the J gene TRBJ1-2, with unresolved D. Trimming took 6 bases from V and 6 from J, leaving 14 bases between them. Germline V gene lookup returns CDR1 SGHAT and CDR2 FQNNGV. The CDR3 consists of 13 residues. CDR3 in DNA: TGTGCCAGCAGGGGGTTTGGAGGTGATGGCTACACCTTC. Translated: CASRGFGGDGYTF.

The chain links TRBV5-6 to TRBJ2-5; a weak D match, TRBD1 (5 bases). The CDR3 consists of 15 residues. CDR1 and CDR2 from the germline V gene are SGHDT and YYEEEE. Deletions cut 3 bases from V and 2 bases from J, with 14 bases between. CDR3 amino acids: CASSWGVGRQETQYF. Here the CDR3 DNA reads TGTGCCAGCAGCTGGGGCGTTGGGCGACAAGAGACCCAGTACTTC.

The CDR3 spells CASSLDYLNEQFF. The CDR3 nucleotides read TGTGCCAGCAGCTTGGACTACCTCAATGAGCAGTTCTTC. This sequence joins TRBV11-3 and TRBJ2-1; weak D call: TRBD2 (6 bases). The CDR3 has 13 amino acids. Germline lookup yields CDR1 SGHNT and CDR2 YENEEA. V shed 3 bases and J shed 6 bases, with 9 bases lying between them.

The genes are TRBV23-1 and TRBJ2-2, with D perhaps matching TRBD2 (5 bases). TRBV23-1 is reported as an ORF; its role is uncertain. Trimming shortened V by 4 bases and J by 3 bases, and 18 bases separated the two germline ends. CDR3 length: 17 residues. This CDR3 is CASSPRPPGKDTGELFF. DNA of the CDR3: TGCGCCAGCAGTCCGCGGCCTCCGGGAAAGGACACCGGGGAGCTGTTTTTT.

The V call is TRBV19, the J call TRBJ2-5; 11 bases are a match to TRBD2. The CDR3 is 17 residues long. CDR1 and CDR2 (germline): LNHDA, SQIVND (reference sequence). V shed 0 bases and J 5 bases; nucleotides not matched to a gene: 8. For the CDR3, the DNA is TGTGCCAGTAGTATAGACTTCACTAGCGGGAGTTGGGAGACCCAGTACTTC. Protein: CASSIDFTSGSWETQYF.

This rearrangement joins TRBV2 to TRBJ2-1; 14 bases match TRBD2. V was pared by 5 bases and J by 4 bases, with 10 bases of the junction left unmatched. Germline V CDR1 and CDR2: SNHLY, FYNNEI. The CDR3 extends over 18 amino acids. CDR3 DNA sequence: TGTGCCAGCAGTAGACTAGCGGGAGGGCCGGGTAATTACAATGAGCAGTTCTTC. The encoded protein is CASSRLAGGPGNYNEQFF.

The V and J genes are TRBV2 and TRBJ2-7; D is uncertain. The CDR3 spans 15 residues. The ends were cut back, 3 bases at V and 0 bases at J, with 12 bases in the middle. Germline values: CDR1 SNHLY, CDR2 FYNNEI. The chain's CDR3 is CASSEVGGRSYEQYF. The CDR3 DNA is TGTGCCAGCAGTGAGGTCGGCGGCCGCTCCTACGAGCAGTACTTC. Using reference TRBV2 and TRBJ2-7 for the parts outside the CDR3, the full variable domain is EPEVTQTPSHQVTQMGQEVILRCVPISNHLYFYWYRQILGQKVEFLVSFYNNEISEKSEIFDDQFSVERPDGSNFTLKIRSTKLEDSAMYFCASSEVGGRSYEQYFGPGTRLTVT.

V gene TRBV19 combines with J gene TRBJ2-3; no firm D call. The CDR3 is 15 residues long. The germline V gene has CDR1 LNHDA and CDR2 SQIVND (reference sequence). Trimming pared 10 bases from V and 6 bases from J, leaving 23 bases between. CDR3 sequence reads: CATQQNFYLGDTQYF. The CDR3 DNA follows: TGTGCCACGCAGCAGAACTTCTACCTAGGGGATACGCAGTATTTT.

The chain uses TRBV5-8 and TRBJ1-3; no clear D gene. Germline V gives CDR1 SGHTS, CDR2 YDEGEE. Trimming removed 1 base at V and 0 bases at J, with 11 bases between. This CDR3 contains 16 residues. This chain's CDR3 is CASSLSLGNSGNTIYF. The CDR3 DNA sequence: TGTGCCAGCAGCTTGAGTTTGGGAAACTCTGGAAACACCATATATTTT.

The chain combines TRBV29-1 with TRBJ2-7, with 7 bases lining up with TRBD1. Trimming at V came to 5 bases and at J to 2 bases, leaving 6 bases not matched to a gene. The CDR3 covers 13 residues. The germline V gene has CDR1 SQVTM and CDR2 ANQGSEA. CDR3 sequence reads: CSVQGQLTYEQYF. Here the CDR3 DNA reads TGCAGCGTTCAGGGACAGCTTACCTACGAGCAGTACTTC.

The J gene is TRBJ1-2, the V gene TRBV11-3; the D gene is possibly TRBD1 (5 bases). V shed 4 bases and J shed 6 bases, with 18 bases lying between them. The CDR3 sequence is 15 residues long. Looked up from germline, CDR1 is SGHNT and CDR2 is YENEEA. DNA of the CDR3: TGTGCCAGCAGCTCCTCCGGGACCAATGTCAATGGCTACACCTTC. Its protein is CASSSSGTNVNGYTF. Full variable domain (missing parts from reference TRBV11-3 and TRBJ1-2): EAGVVQSPRYKIIEKKQPVAFWCNPISGHNTLYWYLQNLGQGPELLIRYENEEAVDDSQLPKDRFSAERLKGVDSTLKIQPAELGDSAVYLCASSSSGTNVNGYTFGSGTRLTVV.

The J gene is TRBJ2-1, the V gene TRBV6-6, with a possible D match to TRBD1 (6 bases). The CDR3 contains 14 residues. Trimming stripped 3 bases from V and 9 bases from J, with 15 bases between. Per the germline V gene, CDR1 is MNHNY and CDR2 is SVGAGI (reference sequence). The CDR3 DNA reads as TGTGCCAGCAGTTATTCCGGCCAGGGGCTTGAGCAGTTCTTC. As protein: CASSYSGQGLEQFF.

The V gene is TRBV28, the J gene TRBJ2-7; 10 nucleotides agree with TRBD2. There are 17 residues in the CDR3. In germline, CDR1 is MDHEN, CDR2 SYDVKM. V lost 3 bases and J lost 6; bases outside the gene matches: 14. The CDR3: CASSFLAGGGTGVEQYF. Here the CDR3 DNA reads TGTGCCAGCAGTTTTTTAGCGGGGGGCGGGACAGGTGTCGAGCAGTACTTC.

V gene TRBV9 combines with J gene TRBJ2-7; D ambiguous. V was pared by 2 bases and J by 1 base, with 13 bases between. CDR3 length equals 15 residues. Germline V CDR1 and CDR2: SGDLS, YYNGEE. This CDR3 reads CASSVNPLPSYEQYF. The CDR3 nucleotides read TGTGCCAGCAGCGTCAATCCACTGCCGTCCTACGAGCAGTACTTC.